A single sample is the source of the 18 T cell receptor beta chains below, sequenced in a study of OX40 agonist ivuxolimab in advanced cancers. Assay used: immunoSEQ multiplex PCR; TCRdb lists only in-frame clones, some missing. In the table there are 55,000 to 85,000 clones, roughly 87% of which are singletons. The specimen was CD4+ or CD8+ T cells sorted from blood, collected in a trial of the OX40 agonist ivuxolimab. These receptors all stem from an adult with an advanced solid tumor such as melanoma, head and neck, liver or kidney cancer.

J is TRBJ1-5 and V is TRBV5-4; D gene uncertain. This CDR3 region has 14 residues. Germline values: CDR1 SGHNT, CDR2 YYREEE (reference sequence). The V end was cut by 3 bases, the J end by 2 bases, with 9 bases between. This CDR3 reads CASSWGSRNQPQHF. CDR3 DNA sequence: TGTGCCAGCAGCTGGGGATCGCGCAATCAGCCCCAGCATTTT.

This chain uses TRBV6-6 with TRBJ1-6; TRBD1 might be the D (6 bases). The CDR3 totals 14 residues. Germline loops: CDR1 MNHNY, CDR2 SVGAGI (reference sequence). V was cut by 1 base and J by 10 bases, with 11 bases left in between. DNA of the CDR3: TGTGCCAGCAGTTACTTCAGGGGTAACTCACCCCTCCACTTT. Its translation: CASSYFRGNSPLHF.

The genes are TRBV6-5 and TRBJ2-2; 8 nucleotides match TRBD1. The length of the CDR3 is 14 residues. Germline CDR1 reads MNHEY; CDR2 reads SVGAGI. The V segment lost 10 bases and the J segment 5 bases; nucleotides outside the gene matches: 9. The CDR3 nucleotides read TGTGCCACTACCAGGACAGGGAAGACCGGGGAGCTGTTTTTT. The encoded protein is CATTRTGKTGELFF.

In this sample, this clone turned up once. The rearrangement uses TRBV7-8 and TRBJ2-2, with D tentatively TRBD1 (6 bases). The germline CDR1 and CDR2 sequences are SGHVS and FQNEAQ. This CDR3 contains 13 residues. V was cut by 2 bases and J by 5 bases, with 6 bases left in between. The CDR3 protein is CASSLQGTGELFF. CDR3 DNA: TGTGCCAGCAGCTTACAGGGGACCGGGGAGCTGTTTTTT. Looking up the rest from reference TRBV7-8 and TRBJ2-2 gives the full variable domain: GAGVSQSPRYKVAKRGQDVALRCDPISGHVSLFWYQQALGQGPEFLTYFQNEAQLDKSGLPSDRFFAERPEGSVSTLKIQRTQQEDSAVYLCASSLQGTGELFFGEGSRLTVL.

The rearrangement joins TRBV5-6 to TRBJ2-1, with D possibly matching TRBD2 (7 bases). The CDR3 spans 18 residues. With 2 bases removed from V and 1 base from J, the gap between germline ends came to 19 bases. Germline V gene data show CDR1 as SGHDT and CDR2 as YYEEEE. As DNA, the CDR3 is TGTGCCAGCAGCTTCCGACGTAGGGGGAGGGGGTCCTACAATGAGCAGTTCTTC. Its translation: CASSFRRRGRGSYNEQFF.

The gene calls are TRBV19 and TRBJ1-1, with TRBD1 identical over 10 bases. CDR3 length: 14 residues. V dropped 5 bases and J dropped 6; count of bases not matched to a gene: 6. The germline V gene has CDR1 LNHDA and CDR2 SQIVND (reference sequence). The CDR3 region is CASSAGTGDAEAFF. The CDR3 coding sequence is TGTGCCAGTAGTGCCGGGACAGGGGACGCTGAAGCTTTCTTT. The full variable domain, rest sourced from reference TRBV19 and TRBJ1-1, is DGGITQSPKYLFRKEGQNVTLSCEQNLNHDAMYWYRQDPGQGLRLIYYSQIVNDFQKGDIAEGYSVSREKKESFPLTVTSAQKNPTAFYLCASSAGTGDAEAFFGQGTRLTVV.

The chain links TRBV7-6 to TRBJ2-6, with D tentatively TRBD1 or TRBD2 (5 bases each). There are 16 residues in the CDR3. Germline V gene data show CDR1 as SGHVS and CDR2 as FNYEAQ. V lost 3 bases to trimming and J lost 0 bases, with 9 bases between them. CDR3 sequence: CASSFAGASGANVLTF. In nucleotides, the CDR3 is TGTGCCAGCAGCTTTGCCGGGGCCTCTGGGGCCAACGTCCTGACTTTC.

The chain has TRBV5-1 and TRBJ2-2, with D possibly being TRBD1 (5 bases). V was clipped by 0 bases and J by 6 bases, with 12 bases between them. The germline V gene encodes CDR1 SGHRS and CDR2 YFSETQ. CDR3 size: 15 residues. The CDR3 protein is CASSLAPQGAGELFF. The CDR3 bases are TGCGCCAGCAGCTTGGCCCCCCAGGGCGCCGGGGAGCTGTTTTTT. Together with reference TRBV5-1 and TRBJ2-2, the CDR3 gives the full variable domain: KAGVTQTPRYLIKTRGQQVTLSCSPISGHRSVSWYQQTPGQGLQFLFEYFSETQRNKGNFPGRFSGRQFSNSRSEMNVSTLELGDSALYLCASSLAPQGAGELFFGEGSRLTVL.

The chain employs TRBV18 and TRBJ1-4; the match to TRBD1 covers 9 bases. V was pared by 3 bases and J by 7 bases, with 0 bases of the junction left unmatched. The CDR3 consists of 13 residues. The germline V gene has CDR1 KGHSH and CDR2 LQKENI. CDR3 nucleotides: TGTGCCAGCTCACCGGGACAGGGTGAAAAACTGTTTTTT. Amino acids: CASSPGQGEKLFF. The variable domain in full, completed from reference TRBV18 and TRBJ1-4, reads NAGVMQNPRHLVRRRGQEARLRCSPMKGHSHVYWYRQLPEEGLKFMVYLQKENIIDESGMPKERFSAEFPKEGPSILRIQQVVRGDSAAYFCASSPGQGEKLFFGSGTQLSVL.

This sequence joins TRBV7-2 and TRBJ2-7; the match to TRBD2 covers 8 bases. CDR3 size: 14 residues. Germline V gene lookup returns CDR1 SGHTA and CDR2 FQGNSA. V gave up 1 base and J gave up 6 bases; unmatched junction bases: 5. The CDR3 DNA reads TGTGCCAGCAGCTTAGGGCGGGGGGTAGGCGAGCAGTACTTC. Its protein product is CASSLGRGVGEQYF.

This sequence joins TRBV5-1 and TRBJ2-3; no clear D gene. Between the trimmed V and J ends, which lost 2 bases and 0 bases, there was a span of 7 bases. Germline-derived CDR1 and CDR2 are SGHRS and YFSETQ. This CDR3 has 14 residues. CDR3 residues: CASSLLQSTDTQYF. CDR3 DNA sequence: TGCGCCAGCAGCTTATTACAGAGCACAGATACGCAGTATTTT.

The V call is TRBV7-8, the J call TRBJ2-3; D ambiguous. The CDR3 runs to 11 residues. Trimming stripped 4 bases from V and 10 bases from J, with 9 bases between. Looked up from germline, CDR1 is SGHVS and CDR2 is FQNEAQ. The CDR3: CASSSRIPQYF. The DNA of the CDR3 is TGTGCCAGCAGCTCCCGGATCCCGCAGTATTTT.

This clone is deemed medium-sized. V usage is TRBV19 and J usage is TRBJ1-4, with D perhaps matching TRBD1 (5 bases). Between the trimmed V and J ends, which lost 7 bases and 12 bases, there was a span of 15 bases. In germline, CDR1 is LNHDA, CDR2 SQIVND (reference sequence). The CDR3 extends over 12 amino acids. The CDR3 protein is CASMTGGGELFF. The CDR3 coding sequence is TGTGCCAGTATGACGGGCGGAGGGGAACTGTTTTTT. The full variable domain, rest sourced from reference TRBV19 and TRBJ1-4, is DGGITQSPKYLFRKEGQNVTLSCEQNLNHDAMYWYRQDPGQGLRLIYYSQIVNDFQKGDIAEGYSVSREKKESFPLTVTSAQKNPTAFYLCASMTGGGELFFGSGTQLSVL.

This CDR3 reads CASSFSNTGELFF. The CDR3 nucleotides are TGTGCCAGCAGCTTTAGTAACACCGGGGAGCTGTTTTTT. The chain links TRBV11-2 to TRBJ2-2; D remains ambiguous. V was trimmed by 3 bases and J by 2 bases, leaving 4 bases between them. CDR1 is SGHAT, CDR2 FQNNGV, per germline. This CDR3 has 13 amino acids.

This sequence joins TRBV7-2 and TRBJ2-7; 10 nucleotides agree with TRBD2. Trimming took 5 bases from V and 2 from J; bases not matched to a gene: 6. The CDR3 sequence is 15 residues long. Germline loops: CDR1 SGHTA, CDR2 FQGNSA. CDR3 region: CASSTWTSGTYEQYF. For the CDR3, the DNA is TGTGCCAGCAGCACTTGGACTAGCGGAACCTACGAGCAGTACTTC.

The chain employs TRBV2 and TRBJ1-1; D ambiguous. The CDR3 spans 12 residues. The V end was cut by 1 base, the J end by 11 bases, with 11 bases between. Germline V gene sequence: CDR1 SNHLY, CDR2 FYNNEI. The chain's CDR3 is CASSEEERYAFF. CDR3 coding DNA: TGTGCCAGCAGTGAAGAGGAGAGATATGCTTTCTTT.

This chain links TRBV18 with TRBJ2-7; D not certain. Germline V gene sequence: CDR1 KGHSH, CDR2 LQKENI. The CDR3 spans 14 residues. The V and J ends lost 4 bases and 1 base respectively, with 11 bases between them. The CDR3 coding sequence is TGTGCCAGCTCACTCGAACCCGGGTCCTACGAGCAGTACTTC. This gives the protein CASSLEPGSYEQYF.

This chain joins TRBV10-3 and TRBJ1-1, with a weak D call TRBD1 (5 bases). This CDR3 contains 13 residues. With 0 bases removed from V and 4 bases from J, the gap between germline ends came to 6 bases. The germline CDR1 and CDR2 sequences are ENHRY and SYGVKD. The CDR3: CAISESRGTEAFF. The CDR3 nucleotides read TGTGCCATCAGTGAGTCGAGGGGCACTGAAGCTTTCTTT.